These 8 T cell receptor beta chains originate from one sample sequenced in a study of T cells after yellow fever vaccination. Each CDR3 protein gets one entry after TCRdb re-called the 5' RACE reads with MiXCR. The data show about 310,000 distinct CDR3 sequences, roughly 3.5% seen once. Sequencing was performed on PBMCs, taken on the day of the yellow fever booster vaccination. The receptors here all came from a young man who received the YFV17D yellow fever vaccine.

This clonotype was counted ten times or more. The chain links TRBV19 to TRBJ1-5; D possibly corresponds to TRBD1 (5 bases). This CDR3 spans 13 amino acids. V was pared by 6 bases and J by 6 bases, with 12 bases between. Germline-derived CDR1 and CDR2 are LNHDA and SQIVND (reference sequence). The CDR3 nucleotides read TGTGCCAGTAGCCACCAGGGCTCTCAGCCCCAGCATTTT. As protein: CASSHQGSQPQHF.

This clonotype was seen many times. The CDR3 loop is CASSQVGQWNSPLHF. In nucleotides, the CDR3 is TGCGCCAGCAGCCAAGTGGGACAGTGGAATTCACCCCTCCACTTT. The chain combines TRBV4-3 with TRBJ1-6, with TRBD1 matching 7 bases. The V gene end was trimmed by 1 base and the J gene end by 7 bases; junction bases not matched to a gene: 4. Germline V gene sequence: CDR1 LGHNA, CDR2 YSLEER. The CDR3 runs to 15 residues.

The J gene is TRBJ1-3, the V gene TRBV12-3 or TRBV12-4, with D unclear. The germline V and J ends were trimmed by 5 bases and 0 bases, with 11 bases remaining between them. This CDR3 is 15 amino acids long. The CDR3 coding sequence is TGTGCCAGCAGTACCGAACCCACCTCTGGAAACACCATATATTTT. It encodes CASSTEPTSGNTIYF.

This clonotype occurred a few times. The CDR3 nucleotides read TGCAGTGCTAGTTCGGCACAGGGGACCTCTAGCACAGATACGCAGTATTTT. Protein: CSASSAQGTSSTDTQYF. This chain joins TRBV20-1 and TRBJ2-3, with TRBD1 identical over 7 bases. The ends lost 3 bases at V and 0 bases at J; junction bases unmatched: 12. The germline V gene encodes CDR1 DFQATT and CDR2 SNEGSKA (reference sequence). The CDR3 spans 17 residues.

This sequence joins TRBV12-3 or TRBV12-4 and TRBJ1-1; D may be TRBD1 (5 bases). The CDR3 sequence is 14 residues long. V lost 3 bases, J lost 5 bases, and 13 bases lay in between. CDR3 coding DNA: TGTGCCAGCAGTTTCTACGGGGGACGGACTGAAGCTTTCTTT. This gives the protein CASSFYGGRTEAFF.

This clonotype was observed a few times. The chain uses TRBV7-2 and TRBJ1-5; D is undetermined. The CDR3 contains 12 residues. Trimming took 1 base from V and 6 from J, leaving 4 bases between them. Looked up from germline, CDR1 is SGHTA and CDR2 is FQGNSA. CDR3 coding DNA: TGTGCCAGCAGCTTAGAGCTTCAGCCCCAGCATTTT. Its translation: CASSLELQPQHF.

This clonotype came up a few times. CDR3 DNA: TGTGCCAGCAGTTTTTCTAGCGGGTACGCTTCTAGCACAGATACGCAGTATTTT. Its protein product is CASSFSSGYASSTDTQYF. V is TRBV12-3 or TRBV12-4 and J is TRBJ2-3, with 8 nucleotides matching TRBD2. Trimming cost V 3 bases and J 0 bases; bases outside gene matches: 11. CDR3 length equals 18 residues.

This clonotype was seen at least ten times. V usage is TRBV15 and J usage is TRBJ1-5; D may be TRBD1 (6 bases). The germline V and J ends were trimmed by 1 base and 6 bases, with 13 bases remaining between them. Germline loops: CDR1 LNHNV, CDR2 YYDKDF (reference sequence). The CDR3 spans 15 residues. CDR3 nucleotides: TGTGCCACCAGCAGAGGAAGGGGGGAGAGTCAGCCCCAGCATTTT. Its translation is CATSRGRGESQPQHF.